This TCR beta chain was captured in a study of human T cells and chemical hapten exposure. Regarding time point: patch test 3, about 24 weeks after DPC sensitization. Regarding treatment: therapeutic diphenylcyclopropenone sensitization with weekly scalp DPC. The length of the CDR3 is 16 residues. Germline lookup yields CDR1 SGHDN and CDR2 FVKESK. Trimming left V 2 bases short and J 5 bases short, with 15 bases between. This clonotype was recorded a few times. A single record per CDR3 protein comes from TCRdb applying MiXCR to the RACE reads. This repertoire shows roughly 71,000 distinct CDR3 sequences, approximately 10% found once; its top ten account for 1.4%.

The sequencing here drew on whole blood, taken in connection with sensitization to the hapten diphenylcyclopropenone (DPC). The TCR originated in a woman aged 50 to 60 with alopecia areata. Some clones in this sample may be carry-over from other donors' samples. The V call is TRBV14, the J call TRBJ1-4; the D gene is possibly TRBD1 (5 bases). CDR3 sequence (DNA): TGTGCCAGCAGCCAACAGTACAGGAATCCGAATGAAAAACTGTTTTTT. Encoded protein: CASSQQYRNPNEKLFF.